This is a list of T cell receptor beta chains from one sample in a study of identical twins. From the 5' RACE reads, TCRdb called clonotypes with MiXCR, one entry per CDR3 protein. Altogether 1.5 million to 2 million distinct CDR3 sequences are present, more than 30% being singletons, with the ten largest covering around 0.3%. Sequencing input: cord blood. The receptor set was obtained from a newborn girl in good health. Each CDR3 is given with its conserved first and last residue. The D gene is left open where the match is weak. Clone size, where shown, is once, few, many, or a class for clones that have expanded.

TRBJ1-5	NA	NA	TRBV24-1	TGTGCCACCAGTGATGCGGGTCAGCCCCAGCATTTT	CATSDAGQPQHF
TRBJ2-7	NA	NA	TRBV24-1	TGTGCCACCAGTGATTGGGCTCCCCCCTACGAGCAGTACTTC	CATSDWAPPYEQYF
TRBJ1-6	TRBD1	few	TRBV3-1	TGTGCCAGCAGCTTCGGGGGGACAGGGGGGTCACCCCTCCACTTT	CASSFGGTGGSPLHF
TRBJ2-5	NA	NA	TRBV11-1	TGTGCCAGCAGCTTAGGGGCCTTAGGGGATGAGCAGTACTTC	CASSLGALGDEQYF
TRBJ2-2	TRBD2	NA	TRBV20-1	TGCAGTGCTAGAGAGGGCGGGAGCACCGGGGAGCTGTTTTTT	CSAREGGSTGELFF
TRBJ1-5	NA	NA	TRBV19	TGTGCCATCCCACCGAGCAATCAGCCCCAGCATTTT	CAIPPSNQPQHF
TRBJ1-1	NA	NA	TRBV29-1	TGCAGCGTTGAAGGAGGTGGCATGAACACTGAAGCTTTCTTT	CSVEGGGMNTEAFF
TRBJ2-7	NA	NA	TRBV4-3	TGCGCCAGCAGCCAAGGTGACTTAACGTCCTACAATGAGCAGTACTTC	CASSQGDLTSYNEQYF
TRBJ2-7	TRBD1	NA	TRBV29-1	TGCAGCGTCGGAGGGGACAGGTACTCCTACGAGCAGTACTTC	CSVGGDRYSYEQYF
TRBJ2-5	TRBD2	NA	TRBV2	TGTGCCAGCAGTGTTACAGGACTAGCGGGAGCAAATGAGCAGTACTTC	CASSVTGLAGANEQYF
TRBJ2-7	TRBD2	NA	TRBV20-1	TGCAGTGCTAGCCCACTAGCGGGAGGGCGTGTACACGAGCAGTACTTC	CSASPLAGGRVHEQYF
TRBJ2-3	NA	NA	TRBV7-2	TGTGCCAGCAGCATACCGTCAGCAGGGCCCGATACGCAGTATTTT	CASSIPSAGPDTQYF
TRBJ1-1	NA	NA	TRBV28	TGTGCCAGCAGGATGACCGTGAACACTGAAGCTTTCTTT	CASRMTVNTEAFF
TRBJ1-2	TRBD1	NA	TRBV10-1	TGCGCCAGCAGTGAGTCGAGAAGGACAGGGACCCACGGCTACACCTTC	CASSESRRTGTHGYTF
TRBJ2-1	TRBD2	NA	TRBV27	TGTGCCAGCAGTTCATCTGGACTAGCGGGAGCGGGGAATGAGCAGTTCTTC	CASSSSGLAGAGNEQFF
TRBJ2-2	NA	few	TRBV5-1	TGCGCCAGCAGCCCCGGGACAAGCATATACACCGGGGAGCTGTTTTTT	CASSPGTSIYTGELFF
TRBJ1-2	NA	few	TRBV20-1	TGCAGTGCTAGAGAATCACACAACTATGGCTACACCTTC	CSARESHNYGYTF
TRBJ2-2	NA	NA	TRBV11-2	TGTGCCAGCAGCTTTAGTCCCCCGAACACCGGGGAGCTGTTTTTT	CASSFSPPNTGELFF
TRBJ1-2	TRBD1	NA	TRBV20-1	TGCAGTGCTAGAGATATGGACAGGGGCGATGGCTACACCTTC	CSARDMDRGDGYTF
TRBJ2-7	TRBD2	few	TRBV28	TGTGCCAGCACCACCGGCGGGAGGGCCCTTTACGAGCAGTACTTC	CASTTGGRALYEQYF